This T cell receptor beta chain originates from a study of graft-versus-host responses after intestinal transplantation. Study as a whole: Recipients got multivisceral, liver-intestinal, or isolated intestinal transplants. Recipients uniformly received anti-thymocyte globulin induction, followed by tacrolimus and steroids for roughly 3 years. General study findings and limits: Present in recipient marrow, GvH clones included some that appeared first in ileum or blood. Subjects displaying graft-donor T cell macrochimerism possessed elevated graft-versus-host to host-versus-graft clonal ratios inside allografts.

TCRdb's copy holds only in-frame clones and misses some; the assay was immunoSEQ multiplex PCR. The sample holds 35,000 to 45,000 clones; approximately 95% are singletons and the top ten take roughly 0.52%. CDR1 WSHSY and CDR2 SAAADI come from the germline V gene. Deletions cut 4 bases from V and 4 bases from J, with 11 bases between. The CDR3 consists of 14 residues. Remarks on this clone: Its antigen remains unidentified.

The chain is built from TRBV10-2 and TRBJ1-5; D not resolved. The input for sequencing was unstimulated CD8+ T cells sorted from spleen or lymph node cells, taken before transplant. This TCR derives from a human donor who was the organ donor for an intestinal transplant. CDR3 sequence reads: CASSVSGGNQPQHF. The CDR3 DNA reads TGCGCCAGCAGTGTCAGTGGCGGGAATCAGCCCCAGCATTTT.